A single T cell receptor (beta chain) is shown here with its context. This entry comes from a study of blood T cell repertoires in COVID-19. Study-level information: Specimens from acute and convalescent COVID-19 originated in the United States, Italy and Spain. Sources were T cells, B-cell-depleted T cells, or PBMCs; the material itself was cDNA or gDNA.

Study processing details: Estimated nucleated cell counts came from reference gene primer amplification. Using immunoSEQ multiplex PCR, the repertoire was profiled, and TCRdb retains in-frame clones only, with some absent. Clone size and V and J calls were adopted from that table, with D and trimming inferred from the DNA. This sample has about 280,000 clones, with roughly 88% found just once. The germline gives CDR1 SGDLS, CDR2 YYNGEE. The CDR3 has 17 residues. V was pared by 4 bases and J by 5 bases, with 9 bases of the junction left unmatched. The source is a woman in her 30s with active or convalescent COVID-19. The sequenced sample consisted of peripheral blood. The genes are TRBV9 and TRBJ2-5, with 15 bases matching TRBD2. The CDR3 DNA follows: TGTGCCAGCAGCCCCCAAGGACTAGCGGGGGGGTGGGAGACCCAGTACTTC. This translates into CASSPQGLAGGWETQYF.